This T cell receptor (beta chain) is from a study of blood T cell repertoires in COVID-19. Using immunoSEQ multiplex PCR, the repertoire was profiled, and TCRdb retains in-frame clones only, with some absent. Of roughly 150,000 clones in the sample, 87% were seen once. The CDR3 consists of 13 residues. Germline V lookup: CDR1 SGHDN, CDR2 FVKESK. V lost 0 bases and J lost 8, with 9 bases in between. The sequence was collected from a woman in her thirties or forties who had been exposed to COVID-19. This chain links TRBV14 with TRBJ2-3; a possible D gene is TRBD2 (6 bases). Source material: PBMCs or T cells enriched from blood (not recorded which). The CDR3 loop reads CASSQDWGGTQYF. The CDR3 coding sequence is TGTGCCAGCAGCCAAGATTGGGGAGGTACGCAGTATTTT.